Listed below are T cell receptor beta chains from one sample, sequenced in a study of T cells after posttransplantation cyclophosphamide. Sequencing used immunoSEQ multiplex PCR; TCRdb keeps in-frame clones, though not all of them. The sample gives under 45,000 clones, none seen only once, and the top ten clones hold 4.5%. Input material: PBMCs. These receptors originate from a woman aged 45-65 years in good health and a related stem cell transplant donor. CDR3s include the opening cysteine and the closing phenylalanine or tryptophan. The D gene is left open where the match is weak. Size is stated for part of the rows, as once, few or many counts, or as a class when the clone is expanded.

TRBJ2-5	many	TRBD2	TRBV9	CASSVDSGGEETQYF	TGTGCCAGCAGCGTAGACAGCGGGGGGGAAGAGACCCAGTACTTC
TRBJ2-3	NA	TRBD2	TRBV13	CASSPGTSVGTQYF	TGTGCCAGCAGCCCCGGGACTAGTGTGGGTACGCAGTATTTT
TRBJ2-3	many	NA	TRBV13	CASSLKRGTDTQYF	TGTGCCAGCAGCTTGAAACGGGGCACAGATACGCAGTATTTT
TRBJ1-2	many	TRBD1	TRBV2	CASSRTGGGYGYTF	TGTGCCAGCAGTAGGACAGGGGGTGGCTATGGCTACACCTTC
TRBJ2-7	many	TRBD1	TRBV5-5	CASSQGGQGVWQYF	TGTGCCAGCAGCCAGGGGGGACAGGGGGTTTGGCAGTACTTC
TRBJ2-4	many	NA	TRBV28	CASSPGQGGLAKNIQYF	TGTGCCAGCAGTCCGGGCCAGGGGGGTCTCGCCAAAAACATTCAGTACTTC
TRBJ1-2	many	NA	TRBV28	CASSLFSFGGHNGYTF	TGTGCCAGCAGTTTATTTTCATTCGGGGGGCATAATGGCTACACCTTC
TRBJ1-1	many	TRBD1	TRBV29-1	CSGLGGAAEAFF	TGCAGCGGTTTAGGGGGCGCGGCTGAAGCTTTCTTT
TRBJ1-4	many	TRBD1	TRBV15	CATRSTGAFEKLFF	TGTGCCACCAGGTCGACAGGGGCCTTCGAAAAACTGTTTTTT
TRBJ1-1	many	TRBD1	TRBV10-3	CAISSDRDTEAFF	TGTGCCATCAGTTCGGACAGGGACACTGAAGCTTTCTTT
TRBJ2-5	many	NA	TRBV5-5	CASSQTPKFQETQYF	TGTGCCAGCAGCCAAACACCGAAATTCCAAGAGACCCAGTACTTC
TRBJ1-5	many	NA	TRBV7-6	CASGQYQPQHF	TGTGCCAGCGGACAGTATCAGCCCCAGCATTTT
TRBJ2-7	many	TRBD1	TRBV6-1	CASSLHRDRVYEQYF	TGTGCCAGCAGCCTCCACCGGGACAGGGTCTACGAGCAGTACTTC
TRBJ2-5	many	NA	TRBV28	CASSLQVVRQTQYF	TGTGCCAGCAGTTTGCAGGTCGTCAGGCAGACCCAGTACTTC
TRBJ2-3	many	NA	TRBV10-2	CATSDRRVGDTQYF	TGCGCCACCTCGGACAGGAGGGTTGGGGATACGCAGTATTTT
TRBJ2-7	many	TRBD1	TRBV2	CASSKTGGISYEQYF	TGTGCCAGCAGTAAGACAGGGGGTATCTCCTACGAGCAGTACTTC
TRBJ1-2	many	TRBD1	TRBV29-1	CSPARQGDYGYTF	TGCAGCCCGGCGAGACAGGGGGACTATGGCTACACCTTC
TRBJ1-1	many	NA	TRBV7-9	CASSPKRGVHTEAFF	TGTGCCAGCAGCCCAAAACGCGGGGTACACACTGAAGCTTTCTTT
TRBJ1-3	many	TRBD1	TRBV7-9	CASSSGQTNRIDRNTIYF	TGTGCCAGCAGCTCGGGACAGACTAATAGGATTGATAGAAACACCATATATTTT
TRBJ2-7	many	NA	TRBV28	CASSLAAGGTYEQYF	TGTGCCAGCAGTTTAGCGGCAGGGGGGACCTACGAGCAGTACTTC
TRBJ1-5	few	TRBD1	TRBV5-6	CASSLGRGSNQPQHF	TGTGCCAGCAGCTTGGGCAGGGGGAGCAATCAGCCCCAGCATTTT
TRBJ1-1	many	TRBD1	TRBV5-1	CASSYSGTVNTEAFF	TGCGCCAGCAGCTACTCCGGGACAGTGAACACTGAAGCTTTCTTT
TRBJ1-6	many	TRBD1	TRBV28	CASSTDRGISPLHF	TGTGCCAGCAGTACGGACAGGGGGATCTCACCCCTCCACTTT
TRBJ2-1	many	NA	TRBV18	CASSPDDRDNEQFF	TGTGCCAGCTCACCGGACGACAGAGACAATGAGCAGTTCTTC